The next 17 T cell receptor beta chains were all read from a single sample in a study of shared T cell receptors in the human thymus. Data came from immunoSEQ multiplex PCR; TCRdb stores just in-frame clones and leaves some out. The repertoire includes about 660,000 clones, 88% of them detected once, and around 0.0099% sits in the top ten. These data were likewise used in another study, on human thymus T cells.

Sequences were obtained from thymocytes. Source of these receptors: a boy younger than two with a congenital heart defect.

The V call is TRBV6-5, the J call TRBJ1-2; D might be TRBD1 (5 bases). The V end lost 7 bases, the J end lost 3 bases, and 12 bases lay between the germline ends. The CDR3 covers 13 residues. CDR1 is MNHEY, CDR2 SVGAGI, per germline. CDR3 in amino acids: CASTERGHYGYTF. The CDR3 coding sequence is TGTGCCAGCACCGAAAGGGGCCACTATGGCTACACCTTC.

V gene TRBV5-4 combines with J gene TRBJ2-7; TRBD1 agrees at 7 bases. Germline assignment: CDR1 SGHNT and CDR2 YYREEE (reference sequence). The CDR3 extends over 14 amino acids. V lost 0 bases to trimming and J lost 3 bases; unmatched junction nucleotides: 3. The CDR3 protein is CASSLARGNYEQYF. The DNA of the CDR3 is TGTGCCAGCAGCTTGGCCAGGGGGAACTACGAGCAGTACTTC.

The chain uses TRBV5-6 and TRBJ1-6; D is undetermined. V shed 1 base and J shed 2 bases, with 7 bases lying between them. Germline V gene sequence: CDR1 SGHDT, CDR2 YYEEEE. The CDR3 consists of 15 residues. The CDR3 sequence is CASSLKRPYNSPLHF. The CDR3 nucleotides are TGTGCCAGCAGCTTGAAGCGGCCCTATAATTCACCCCTCCACTTT.

The chain employs TRBV6-1 and TRBJ1-5; D not resolved. CDR3 length equals 13 residues. CDR1 MNHNS and CDR2 SASEGT come from the germline V gene. V lost 3 bases, J lost 5 bases, and 8 bases lay in between. The DNA of the CDR3 is TGTGCCAGCAGTGATCAGAACGATCAGCCCCAGCATTTT. Its protein is CASSDQNDQPQHF.

The rearrangement joins TRBV28 to TRBJ2-1; TRBD2 matches at 7 bases. Germline CDR1 MDHEN, CDR2 SYDVKM. The CDR3 is made up of 14 amino acids. V shed 11 bases and J 0 bases; nucleotides not matched to a gene: 7. This CDR3 reads CAHFGRASYNEQFF. The CDR3 DNA reads as TGTGCCCATTTTGGGAGGGCCTCCTACAATGAGCAGTTCTTC.

This sequence joins TRBV5-1 and TRBJ2-7; a possible D gene is TRBD2 (5 bases). Per germline, CDR1 SGHRS and CDR2 YFSETQ. The CDR3 runs 15 residues. V shed 4 bases and J shed 5 bases, with 19 bases lying between them. The CDR3 protein is CASSPWTGPLDEQYF. For the CDR3, the DNA is TGCGCCAGCAGCCCATGGACTGGGCCCCTAGACGAGCAGTACTTC. Full variable domain (remainder filled in from reference TRBV5-1 and TRBJ2-7): KAGVTQTPRYLIKTRGQQVTLSCSPISGHRSVSWYQQTPGQGLQFLFEYFSETQRNKGNFPGRFSGRQFSNSRSEMNVSTLELGDSALYLCASSPWTGPLDEQYFGPGTRLTVT.

The chain uses TRBV7-2 and TRBJ2-7, with 7 bases that match TRBD2. With V trimmed by 5 bases and J by 3 bases, 13 bases remained unmatched. In germline, CDR1 is SGHTA, CDR2 FQGNSA. The CDR3 runs 16 residues. The CDR3 sequence is CASSNIALADFYEQYF. The CDR3 coding sequence is TGTGCCAGCAGCAATATCGCGCTAGCGGACTTCTACGAGCAGTACTTC.

The chain couples TRBV30 to TRBJ2-5; TRBD2 is a possible D gene (7 bases). Germline assignment: CDR1 GTSNPN and CDR2 SVGIG (reference sequence). Trimming removed 3 bases at V and 2 bases at J, with 13 bases between. The length of the CDR3 is 14 residues. The CDR3 loop is CAWRGGASQETQYF. The CDR3 DNA follows: TGTGCCTGGAGGGGGGGGGCTTCTCAAGAGACCCAGTACTTC.

This chain joins TRBV11-2 and TRBJ2-7; 8 bases agree with TRBD2. This CDR3 is 15 amino acids long. V trimming: 8 bases; J trimming: 0 bases; junction bases outside the gene matches: 9. Germline CDR1 reads SGHAT; CDR2 reads FQNNGV. The CDR3 coding sequence is TGTGCCAGCGTATGGCAGCGGGAGAGCTCCTACGAGCAGTACTTC. Translated, it gives CASVWQRESSYEQYF.

The J gene is TRBJ2-7, the V gene TRBV10-1; TRBD2 is a possible D gene (6 bases). The V end was cut by 8 bases, the J end by 2 bases, with 10 bases between. Germline V gene sequence: CDR1 WNHNN, CDR2 SYGVQD (reference sequence). The CDR3 totals 12 residues. CDR3 in amino acids: CASRTGAYEQYF. DNA of the CDR3: TGCGCCAGCCGGACGGGGGCCTACGAGCAGTACTTC.

The chain couples TRBV6-5 to TRBJ2-7; TRBD1 might be the D (6 bases). The length of the CDR3 is 16 residues. The germline gives CDR1 MNHEY, CDR2 SVGAGI. With 1 base removed from V and 2 bases from J, the gap between germline ends came to 15 bases. CDR3 residues: CASSYCRDKLTYEQYF. The CDR3 DNA follows: TGTGCCAGCAGTTACTGCCGGGACAAGCTAACCTACGAGCAGTACTTC.

The chain recombines TRBV29-1 with TRBJ1-2; TRBD1 matches at 11 bases. From germline, CDR1 is SQVTM and CDR2 ANQGSEA. The ends lost 6 bases at V and 8 bases at J; junction bases unmatched: 8. The CDR3 is 13 amino acids. CDR3 sequence reads: CSVTGTGGVGYTF. The CDR3 DNA reads as TGCAGCGTCACCGGGACAGGGGGAGTCGGCTACACCTTC.

The V call is TRBV28, the J call TRBJ2-1, with TRBD2 matching over 8 bases. The CDR3 consists of 15 residues. V gave up 2 bases and J gave up 5 bases; unmatched junction bases: 5. Germline CDR1 and CDR2: MDHEN and SYDVKM. CDR3: CASSLRGRLNNEQFF. The CDR3 nucleotides are TGTGCCAGCAGTTTACGCGGGAGGCTGAACAATGAGCAGTTCTTC.

The chain is built from TRBV19 and TRBJ2-1; D is perhaps TRBD2 (5 bases). Trimming cost V 3 bases and J 6 bases, with 9 bases left between them. Per the germline V gene, CDR1 is LNHDA and CDR2 is SQIVND (reference sequence). This CDR3 has 13 residues. CDR3 region: CASSMWGANEQFF. As DNA, the CDR3 is TGTGCCAGTAGTATGTGGGGAGCCAATGAGCAGTTCTTC.

This chain uses TRBV7-7 with TRBJ2-1; 9 positions agree with TRBD2. The length of the CDR3 is 16 residues. After removal of 1 base from V and 2 bases from J, the junction contained 3 bases not matched to a gene. CDR1 and CDR2 (germline): SSHAT, FNYEAQ (reference sequence). This chain's CDR3 is CASSLGAGGPYNEQFF. In nucleotides, the CDR3 is TGTGCCAGCAGCTTAGGGGCGGGAGGGCCCTACAATGAGCAGTTCTTC. The variable domain in full, with the rest retrieved from reference TRBV7-7 and TRBJ2-1, is GAGVSQSPRYKVTKRGQDVTLRCDPISSHATLYWYQQALGQGPEFLTYFNYEAQPDKSGLPSDRFSAERPEGSISTLTIQRTEQRDSAMYRCASSLGAGGPYNEQFFGPGTRLTVL.

DNA for the CDR3: TGTGCCAGCAGCTTACTTTTTGAGCGGCACTCCTACAATGAGCAGTTCTTC. Protein sequence: CASSLLFERHSYNEQFF. This chain links TRBV7-2 with TRBJ2-1, with a weak D call TRBD2 (5 bases). This CDR3 comprises 17 residues. Per germline, CDR1 SGHTA and CDR2 FQGNSA. Trimming cost V 2 bases and J 0 bases, with 14 bases left between them. The whole variable domain, remainder taken from reference TRBV7-2 and TRBJ2-1, is GAGVSQSPSNKVTEKGKDVELRCDPISGHTALYWYRQSLGQGLEFLIYFQGNSAPDKSGLPSDRFSAERTGGSVSTLTIQRTQQEDSAVYLCASSLLFERHSYNEQFFGPGTRLTVL.

This clone was detected only a few times. The chain carries TRBV5-1 and TRBJ2-1, with a possible D match to TRBD1 (5 bases). There are 13 residues in the CDR3. Per the germline V gene, CDR1 is SGHRS and CDR2 is YFSETQ. With 4 bases removed from V and 4 bases from J, the gap between germline ends came to 9 bases. CDR3 protein: CASSGDSYNEQFF. The CDR3 bases are TGCGCCAGCAGCGGTGACAGTTACAATGAGCAGTTCTTC.